These T cell receptor beta chains were read from a single sample in a study of cytomegalovirus exposure and HLA in healthy donors. The method was immunoSEQ multiplex PCR; TCRdb's version includes in-frame clones alone and lacks a portion of them. The sample shows 200,000 to 250,000 clones, approximately 90% of them seen only once. The sequenced material came from PBMCs. These TCRs come from a man aged 18-30 years in good health and CMV-seronegative. The CDR3 runs from the conserved cysteine through the conserved F or W. D genes are given only for firm matches. Rows may omit the clone size; those that give it use once, few, many or a size class.

d_call: -
clone_size: -
v_call: TRBV28
j_call: TRBJ2-1
cdr3_nt: TGTGCCAGCAGTTTCTCCCGGGGAGATGAGCAGTTCTTC
cdr3_aa: CASSFSRGDEQFF

d_call: -
clone_size: -
v_call: TRBV7-8
j_call: TRBJ1-2
cdr3_nt: TGTGCCAGCAGCGCGCAAATACAGAGCACCTACACCTTC
cdr3_aa: CASSAQIQSTYTF

d_call: -
clone_size: -
v_call: TRBV10-3
j_call: TRBJ2-1
cdr3_nt: TGTGCCATCCCCCATGTTGAGCAGTTCTTC
cdr3_aa: CAIPHVEQFF

d_call: -
clone_size: -
v_call: TRBV11-2
j_call: TRBJ2-3
cdr3_nt: TGTGCCAGCAGCCGACAGGACTTCACAGATACGCAGTATTTT
cdr3_aa: CASSRQDFTDTQYF

d_call: TRBD1
clone_size: -
v_call: TRBV5-8
j_call: TRBJ2-5
cdr3_nt: TGTGCCAGCAGCCCAGGACAGGGCGTTATAGAGACCCAGTACTTC
cdr3_aa: CASSPGQGVIETQYF

d_call: -
clone_size: -
v_call: TRBV4-3
j_call: TRBJ1-2
cdr3_nt: TGCGCCAGCAGCCAAGATGTGCAGGCTAACTATGGCTACACCTTC
cdr3_aa: CASSQDVQANYGYTF

d_call: -
clone_size: -
v_call: TRBV7-2
j_call: TRBJ1-6
cdr3_nt: TGTGCCAGCAGGGACAGCCATAATTCACCCCTCCACTTT
cdr3_aa: CASRDSHNSPLHF

d_call: -
clone_size: once
v_call: TRBV25-1
j_call: TRBJ2-1
cdr3_nt: TGTGCCAGCAGTCACGACTGGACTCACAATGAGCAGTTCTTC
cdr3_aa: CASSHDWTHNEQFF

d_call: TRBD1
clone_size: few
v_call: TRBV10-3
j_call: TRBJ2-5
cdr3_nt: TGTGCCATCAGTGAGCAGAAGACAGGGATCGAGACCCAGTACTTC
cdr3_aa: CAISEQKTGIETQYF

d_call: -
clone_size: -
v_call: TRBV2
j_call: TRBJ2-7
cdr3_nt: TGTGCCAGCGGCTGGAGTAGTGAGGGTGTGAACGAGCAGTACTTC
cdr3_aa: CASGWSSEGVNEQYF

d_call: -
clone_size: -
v_call: TRBV7-3
j_call: TRBJ1-1
cdr3_nt: TGTGCCAGCAGCCCATCTAAGAGCACTGAAGCTTTCTTT
cdr3_aa: CASSPSKSTEAFF

d_call: TRBD1
clone_size: -
v_call: TRBV11-2
j_call: TRBJ1-5
cdr3_nt: TGTGCCAGCAGCTTGACTACAGGGGTCGGGGGACAGCCCCAGCATTTT
cdr3_aa: CASSLTTGVGGQPQHF

d_call: -
clone_size: -
v_call: TRBV5-4
j_call: TRBJ2-3
cdr3_nt: TGTGCCAGCAGCCCGGACGGGCGCGGGATGGGGTCGCAGTATTTT
cdr3_aa: CASSPDGRGMGSQYF

d_call: -
clone_size: few
v_call: TRBV28
j_call: TRBJ1-2
cdr3_nt: TGTGCCAGCAGTTTACCGGGGGATGGCTACACCTTC
cdr3_aa: CASSLPGDGYTF

d_call: -
clone_size: -
v_call: TRBV30
j_call: TRBJ2-1
cdr3_nt: TGTGCCTGGAGTCAGGGGTTGCTTGGTCCGGCAGATGAGCAGTTCTTC
cdr3_aa: CAWSQGLLGPADEQFF

d_call: -
clone_size: -
v_call: TRBV19
j_call: TRBJ2-5
cdr3_nt: TGTGCCAGTAGTCCCGGGGAGACCCAGTACTTC
cdr3_aa: CASSPGETQYF

d_call: TRBD1
clone_size: -
v_call: TRBV19
j_call: TRBJ2-2
cdr3_nt: TGTGCCAGTTACCGGGACAGGGAAGGTCCCGGGGAGCTGTTTTTT
cdr3_aa: CASYRDREGPGELFF

d_call: -
clone_size: -
v_call: TRBV5-5
j_call: TRBJ1-5
cdr3_nt: TGTGCCAGCAGCTTGGGCGGCAACAATCAGCCCCAGCATTTT
cdr3_aa: CASSLGGNNQPQHF

d_call: -
clone_size: -
v_call: TRBV28
j_call: TRBJ1-2
cdr3_nt: TGTGCCAGCAGTCCGAGGAAGTATGATGGCTACACCTTC
cdr3_aa: CASSPRKYDGYTF

d_call: TRBD2
clone_size: -
v_call: TRBV5-1
j_call: TRBJ2-3
cdr3_nt: TGCGCCAGCAGCCTGAGACTAGCGGGACCAGATACGCAGTATTTT
cdr3_aa: CASSLRLAGPDTQYF

d_call: TRBD1
clone_size: -
v_call: TRBV28
j_call: TRBJ1-5
cdr3_nt: TGTGCCAGCAGTTCGGGACAGGGATATAGCAATCAGCCCCAGCATTTT
cdr3_aa: CASSSGQGYSNQPQHF

d_call: TRBD1
clone_size: -
v_call: TRBV25-1
j_call: TRBJ1-2
cdr3_nt: TGTGCCAGCACCGATACCGGGACAGGGGGAGATGGCTACACCTTC
cdr3_aa: CASTDTGTGGDGYTF

d_call: -
clone_size: few
v_call: TRBV27
j_call: TRBJ1-5
cdr3_nt: TGTGCCAGCAGTTTATCCCCACAGGGTATTCAGCCCCAGCATTTT
cdr3_aa: CASSLSPQGIQPQHF

d_call: TRBD1
clone_size: few
v_call: TRBV28
j_call: TRBJ1-1
cdr3_nt: TGTGCCAGCAGTACCGGGACAGGGGGAAACACTGAAGCTTTCTTT
cdr3_aa: CASSTGTGGNTEAFF

d_call: TRBD1
clone_size: -
v_call: TRBV5-4
j_call: TRBJ1-5
cdr3_nt: TGTGCCAGCAGTATGATGGACAGGGAGGAGCCCCAGCATTTT
cdr3_aa: CASSMMDREEPQHF

d_call: TRBD2
clone_size: -
v_call: TRBV7-3
j_call: TRBJ2-1
cdr3_nt: TGTGCCAGCAGCCCACGGGGGACTAGAAACAATGAGCAGTTCTTC
cdr3_aa: CASSPRGTRNNEQFF

d_call: TRBD2
clone_size: -
v_call: TRBV9
j_call: TRBJ2-5
cdr3_nt: TGTGCCAGCAGCGTCGGGACTAGCGACCAAGAGACCCAGTACTTC
cdr3_aa: CASSVGTSDQETQYF

d_call: -
clone_size: -
v_call: TRBV7-3
j_call: TRBJ2-1
cdr3_nt: TGTGCCAGCAGCCTTACCGCGCCCCCTTACAATGAGCAGTTCTTC
cdr3_aa: CASSLTAPPYNEQFF

d_call: -
clone_size: -
v_call: TRBV7-3
j_call: TRBJ2-5
cdr3_nt: TGTGCCAGCAGCTTAGGGCTACAAGAGACCCAGTACTTC
cdr3_aa: CASSLGLQETQYF

d_call: -
clone_size: -
v_call: TRBV5-4
j_call: TRBJ2-5
cdr3_nt: TGTGCCAGCAGCTTGGCCCGGGGGGCTAGGGGCGCTCAAGAGACCCAGTACTTC
cdr3_aa: CASSLARGARGAQETQYF

d_call: TRBD1
clone_size: -
v_call: TRBV19
j_call: TRBJ2-5
cdr3_nt: TGTGCCAGTAGTATTTCAGGGGGTGAAGAGACCCAGTACTTC
cdr3_aa: CASSISGGEETQYF

d_call: -
clone_size: -
v_call: TRBV6-1
j_call: TRBJ1-4
cdr3_nt: TGTGCCAGCAAACGGGGGGGGATTGAGGAAAAACTGTTTTTT
cdr3_aa: CASKRGGIEEKLFF

d_call: -
clone_size: few
v_call: TRBV5-1
j_call: TRBJ2-7
cdr3_nt: TGCGCCAGCAGCCTATGGACCGAGGGCTACGAGCAGTACTTC
cdr3_aa: CASSLWTEGYEQYF

d_call: TRBD2
clone_size: -
v_call: TRBV18
j_call: TRBJ2-1
cdr3_nt: TGTGCCAGCTCAATCACTAGCGGGGGGGCCGATGAGCAGTTCTTC
cdr3_aa: CASSITSGGADEQFF

d_call: -
clone_size: once
v_call: TRBV30
j_call: TRBJ1-2
cdr3_nt: TGTGCCTGGAGCGCTCCGCGGGGCTACACCTTC
cdr3_aa: CAWSAPRGYTF

d_call: TRBD1
clone_size: -
v_call: TRBV30
j_call: TRBJ1-1
cdr3_nt: TGTGCCTGGTACAGGGGAACTGAAGCTTTCTTT
cdr3_aa: CAWYRGTEAFF

d_call: -
clone_size: -
v_call: TRBV5-4
j_call: TRBJ2-3
cdr3_nt: TGTGCCAGCAGCTTGGAGCGGGTATCTAGCACAGATACGCAGTATTTT
cdr3_aa: CASSLERVSSTDTQYF

d_call: TRBD2
clone_size: -
v_call: TRBV2
j_call: TRBJ2-1
cdr3_nt: TGTGCCGTCAATAGCGGGAGCCGCTCTTACAATGAGCAGTTCTTC
cdr3_aa: CAVNSGSRSYNEQFF

d_call: -
clone_size: -
v_call: TRBV2
j_call: TRBJ1-3
cdr3_nt: TGTGCCAGCAGTCCCCAGGGGACCCCTGGAAACACCATATATTTT
cdr3_aa: CASSPQGTPGNTIYF

d_call: -
clone_size: -
v_call: TRBV7-2
j_call: TRBJ2-7
cdr3_nt: TGTGCCAGCAGCTTAAGGCGGGACAGAGCCTACGAGCAGTACTTC
cdr3_aa: CASSLRRDRAYEQYF

d_call: -
clone_size: -
v_call: TRBV4-3
j_call: TRBJ2-3
cdr3_nt: TGCGCCAGCAGCCAAGCTCCGGGGGTTGGTACAGATACGCAGTATTTT
cdr3_aa: CASSQAPGVGTDTQYF

d_call: TRBD1
clone_size: -
v_call: TRBV2
j_call: TRBJ2-7
cdr3_nt: TGTGCCAGCAATACTCGCGGACAGGTCGAGTCGTTAAGCAGCGAGCAGTACTTC
cdr3_aa: CASNTRGQVESLSSEQYF

d_call: -
clone_size: -
v_call: TRBV5-6
j_call: TRBJ1-1
cdr3_nt: TGTGCCAGCAGCTTTTTTTATCTGAACACTGAAGCTTTCTTT
cdr3_aa: CASSFFYLNTEAFF

d_call: TRBD1
clone_size: -
v_call: TRBV7-9
j_call: TRBJ2-7
cdr3_nt: TGTGCCAGCAGCCCACCGGGACCACAAAGGGGGCTGCAGTACTTC
cdr3_aa: CASSPPGPQRGLQYF

d_call: TRBD2
clone_size: -
v_call: TRBV7-9
j_call: TRBJ2-7
cdr3_nt: TGTGCCAGCAGTCAAGCGGGGTCCCCGGTGTACTTC
cdr3_aa: CASSQAGSPVYF

d_call: -
clone_size: -
v_call: TRBV6-5
j_call: TRBJ2-1
cdr3_nt: TGTGCCAGCAGTTACTCGATACAGGGTCTCAATGAGCAGTTCTTC
cdr3_aa: CASSYSIQGLNEQFF

d_call: -
clone_size: -
v_call: TRBV5-1
j_call: TRBJ2-1
cdr3_nt: TGCGCCAGCAGATCCGGTCGGGGGGAGCAGTTCTTC
cdr3_aa: CASRSGRGEQFF

d_call: -
clone_size: -
v_call: TRBV7-2
j_call: TRBJ1-5
cdr3_nt: TGTGCCAGCAACGGCATGGGGGGTAGCAATCAGCCCCAGCATTTT
cdr3_aa: CASNGMGGSNQPQHF

d_call: TRBD2
clone_size: few
v_call: TRBV19
j_call: TRBJ2-1
cdr3_nt: TGTGCCAGTAGTATAAGCGGGAGCTACAATGAGCAGTTCTTC
cdr3_aa: CASSISGSYNEQFF

d_call: TRBD1
clone_size: few
v_call: TRBV28
j_call: TRBJ1-2
cdr3_nt: TGTGCCAGCAGTGGGACAGGGGCTAGGAGGAACTATGGCTACACCTTC
cdr3_aa: CASSGTGARRNYGYTF

d_call: -
clone_size: -
v_call: TRBV5-1
j_call: TRBJ2-7
cdr3_nt: TGCGCCAGCAGCTTGGCAGGTCCTACAAACTCCTACGAGCAGTACTTC
cdr3_aa: CASSLAGPTNSYEQYF

d_call: -
clone_size: -
v_call: TRBV19
j_call: TRBJ2-7
cdr3_nt: TGTGCCTCGAGCCCCAGGGGATCCTACGAGCAGTACTTC
cdr3_aa: CASSPRGSYEQYF

d_call: TRBD1
clone_size: few
v_call: TRBV5-4
j_call: TRBJ1-3
cdr3_nt: TGTGCCAGCAGCCTTGGTGGAGGGGGCTACTCTGGAAACACCATATATTTT
cdr3_aa: CASSLGGGGYSGNTIYF

d_call: TRBD2
clone_size: -
v_call: TRBV14
j_call: TRBJ2-7
cdr3_nt: TGTGCCAGCAGCCGCCTACGGGAGGGGCCGAAGTACTTC
cdr3_aa: CASSRLREGPKYF

d_call: TRBD1
clone_size: few
v_call: TRBV18
j_call: TRBJ2-3
cdr3_nt: TGTGCCAGCTCACCCGGGACAGGGGCGGCAGATACGCAGTATTTT
cdr3_aa: CASSPGTGAADTQYF